The 21 T cell receptor beta chains below all came from one sample that was sequenced in a study of blood T cell repertoires in COVID-19. Clones were read by immunoSEQ multiplex PCR, and TCRdb kept only the in-frame ones, dropping some. The sample carries about 400,000 clones, nearly 90% recorded once. Sequencing was performed on PBMCs or T cells enriched from blood (not recorded which). These receptors came from a woman in her 30s who had recovered from COVID-19.

The chain uses TRBV18 and TRBJ1-1; 7 bases map to TRBD1. Germline V CDR1 and CDR2: KGHSH, LQKENI. There are 14 residues in the CDR3. With V trimmed by 1 base and J by 5 bases, 4 bases remained unmatched. CDR3 region: CASSPQGAQTEAFF. CDR3 DNA: TGTGCCAGCTCACCACAGGGGGCTCAGACTGAAGCTTTCTTT.

V gene TRBV7-9 combines with J gene TRBJ2-7; 8 nucleotides agree with TRBD1. The V gene end was trimmed by 1 base and the J gene end by 4 bases; junction bases not matched to a gene: 9. This CDR3 has 16 residues. Germline values: CDR1 SEHNR, CDR2 FQNEAQ (reference sequence). This CDR3 is CASSLGFGDRHYEQYF. CDR3 coding DNA: TGTGCCAGCAGCTTAGGCTTCGGGGACAGGCATTACGAGCAGTACTTC. The full variable domain, completed using reference TRBV7-9 and TRBJ2-7, is DTGVSQNPRHKITKRGQNVTFRCDPISEHNRLYWYRQTLGQGPEFLTYFQNEAQLEKSRLLSDRFSAERPKGSFSTLEIQRTEQGDSAMYLCASSLGFGDRHYEQYFGPGTRLTVT.

The chain uses TRBV6-6 and TRBJ2-7; 7 bases match TRBD1. The V segment lost 6 bases and the J segment 1 base; nucleotides outside the gene matches: 9. The CDR3 consists of 15 residues. Germline CDR1 reads MNHNY; CDR2 reads SVGAGI (reference sequence). In DNA form, the CDR3 reads TGTGCCAGCAGACCGACAGGGTGGATGTCCTACGAGCAGTACTTC. This sequence encodes CASRPTGWMSYEQYF.

The gene calls are TRBV30 and TRBJ2-1; 15 bases map to TRBD2. The CDR3 consists of 14 residues. Germline V gives CDR1 GTSNPN, CDR2 SVGIG (reference sequence). V trimming: 5 bases; J trimming: 10 bases; junction bases outside the gene matches: 6. CDR3 sequence (DNA): TGTGCCTGGTCTAGGACTAGCGGGAGGGAAGAGCAGTTCTTC. Translated: CAWSRTSGREEQFF.

The V call is TRBV2, the J call TRBJ1-1; D gene uncertain. This CDR3 spans 14 amino acids. Germline CDR1 SNHLY, CDR2 FYNNEI. The V end was cut by 5 bases, the J end by 8 bases, with 18 bases between. The CDR3: CASSPGPNRGEAFF. The CDR3 region has the DNA TGTGCCAGCAGTCCCGGCCCAAATCGAGGGGAAGCTTTCTTT.

The chain carries TRBV18 and TRBJ1-3; TRBD1 might be the D (5 bases). The CDR3 loop spans 15 amino acids. The ends were cut back, 4 bases at V and 7 bases at J, with 17 bases in the middle. Germline values: CDR1 KGHSH, CDR2 LQKENI. CDR3 bases: TGTGCCAGCTCACACAGGTTCTATCGGCGGAACACCATATATTTT. Its translation is CASSHRFYRRNTIYF.

This clone was detected once. V is TRBV3-1 (or the pseudogene TRBV3-2) and J is TRBJ2-2, with 11 nucleotides matching TRBD2. Germline V lookup: CDR1 LGHDT, CDR2 YNNKEL (reference sequence). This CDR3 comprises 16 residues. V dropped 0 bases and J dropped 4; count of bases not matched to a gene: 1. CDR3 bases: TGTGCCAGCAGCCAAGATCTAGCGGGAGGCACCGGGGAGCTGTTTTTT. This encodes CASSQDLAGGTGELFF.

The gene calls are TRBV6-1 and TRBJ2-7; a possible D gene is TRBD2 (5 bases). There are 16 residues in the CDR3. CDR1 and CDR2 (germline): MNHNS, SASEGT. V lost 2 bases, J lost 3 bases, and 17 bases lay in between. DNA for the CDR3: TGTGCCAGCAGTGAATACATCGGGGTTCTGGGCTACGAGCAGTACTTC. Amino acid sequence: CASSEYIGVLGYEQYF.

The chain joins TRBV2 to TRBJ2-5; perhaps TRBD1 as D (6 bases). V was cut by 3 bases and J by 2 bases, with 7 bases left in between. The germline V gene encodes CDR1 SNHLY and CDR2 FYNNEI. The CDR3 extends over 13 amino acids. The CDR3 DNA follows: TGTGCCAGCAGTGACCAGGGGCAAGAGACCCAGTACTTC. This translates into CASSDQGQETQYF.

J is TRBJ2-3 and V is TRBV19; 8 positions agree with TRBD2. Germline lookup yields CDR1 LNHDA and CDR2 SQIVND (reference sequence). V lost 2 bases and J lost 2; bases outside the gene matches: 6. CDR3 length: 16 residues. In DNA, the CDR3 is TGTGCCAGTAGTATAAACGGCGGGAGGCCCACAGATACGCAGTATTTT. As protein: CASSINGGRPTDTQYF.

For this clone: Other DNA sequences in the sample encode the same CDR3. J is TRBJ1-2 and V is TRBV7-2; 7 nucleotides match TRBD1. The CDR3 covers 12 residues. Germline-derived CDR1 and CDR2 are SGHTA and FQGNSA. Trimming at V came to 6 bases and at J to 5 bases, leaving 3 bases not matched to a gene. This CDR3 is CASRTGLYGYTF. The CDR3 nucleotides are TGTGCCAGCAGGACAGGGCTTTATGGCTACACCTTC.

This clone occurred a few times. The gene calls are TRBV7-9 and TRBJ1-2; D unclear. Germline V gene lookup returns CDR1 SEHNR and CDR2 FQNEAQ (reference sequence). Trimming cost V 4 bases and J 4 bases, with 19 bases left between them. The CDR3 runs to 16 residues. CDR3 nucleotide sequence: TGTGCCAGCAGCTCCCAGACGGAGGACTACATCTATGGCTACACCTTC. Translating gives CASSSQTEDYIYGYTF.

The chain has TRBV15 and TRBJ1-2; TRBD1 agrees at 7 bases. V dropped 3 bases and J dropped 4; count of bases not matched to a gene: 2. Germline V CDR1 and CDR2: LNHNV, YYDKDF (reference sequence). The CDR3 is made up of 13 amino acids. The CDR3 DNA is TGTGCCACCAGCAGGGGGGACAGCTATGGCTACACCTTC. Translating gives CATSRGDSYGYTF.

The V and J genes are TRBV7-2 and TRBJ2-2, with TRBD1 identical over 8 bases. This CDR3 is 15 amino acids long. J lost 5 bases, V lost 5 bases, and 7 bases had no gene match. Per the germline V gene, CDR1 is SGHTA and CDR2 is FQGNSA. This CDR3 reads CASSQDRAGTGELFF. The CDR3 nucleotides read TGTGCCAGCAGCCAGGACAGGGCGGGGACCGGGGAGCTGTTTTTT.

The gene calls are TRBV19 and TRBJ2-2; D uncertain. Germline V CDR1 and CDR2: LNHDA, SQIVND (reference sequence). The CDR3 covers 14 residues. Trimming pared 5 bases from V and 4 bases from J, leaving 11 bases between. The CDR3 loop is CASSPFISTGELFF. The CDR3, as DNA: TGTGCCAGTAGTCCGTTTATCTCCACCGGGGAGCTGTTTTTT.

This chain uses TRBV7-9 with TRBJ1-6; D might be TRBD1 (6 bases). V dropped 4 bases and J dropped 5 bases, with 12 bases sitting between them. The CDR3 covers 15 residues. Germline CDR1 is SEHNR and CDR2 is FQNEAQ (reference sequence). The CDR3 DNA reads as TGTGCCAGCAGCTCGCCGACAGGCAATAATTCACCCCTCCACTTT. Translating it yields CASSSPTGNNSPLHF.

The chain uses TRBV21-1 and TRBJ2-2; TRBD2 is the table's D call and was not checked against the DNA. TRBV21-1 is an annotated pseudogene. The CDR3 has 18 amino acids. This CDR3 is CASSKARDYPECTGELFF. The CDR3 bases are TGTGCCAGCAGCAAAGCGCGAGACTATCCGGAGTGCACCGGGGAGCTGTTTTTT.

This chain joins TRBV9 and TRBJ1-1; TRBD1 might be the D (5 bases). V dropped 3 bases and J dropped 4 bases, with 13 bases sitting between them. In germline, CDR1 is SGDLS, CDR2 YYNGEE. This CDR3 spans 14 amino acids. CDR3 DNA sequence: TGTGCCAGCAGCGCAATGACAGCTAGCACTGAAGCTTTCTTT. Its translation is CASSAMTASTEAFF.

This chain connects TRBV28 to TRBJ1-2, with D possibly TRBD1 on 6 matching bases. Trimming took off 6 bases at V and 1 base at J, with 18 bases between the two ends. This CDR3 is built from 16 residues. Germline loops: CDR1 MDHEN, CDR2 SYDVKM. The CDR3 sequence is CASRSLRGRGNYGYTF. CDR3 coding DNA: TGTGCCAGCAGATCCCTCAGGGGTCGAGGTAACTATGGCTACACCTTC.

The J gene is TRBJ1-2, the V gene TRBV28; TRBD1 is a possible D gene (6 bases). Per germline, CDR1 MDHEN and CDR2 SYDVKM. The V end lost 7 bases, the J end lost 4 bases, and 19 bases lay between the germline ends. This CDR3 spans 15 amino acids. The CDR3 protein is CASNPLRGSVYGYTF. For the CDR3, the DNA is TGTGCCAGCAATCCATTAAGGGGGAGTGTCTATGGCTACACCTTC.

This clone was seen only once. The chain combines TRBV11-3 with TRBJ2-1; D remains unclear. The V and J ends lost 4 bases and 5 bases respectively, with 12 bases between them. The CDR3 extends over 14 amino acids. Per the germline V gene, CDR1 is SGHNT and CDR2 is YENEEA. The CDR3 sequence is CASSSKTRNNEQFF. CDR3 coding DNA: TGTGCCAGCAGCTCAAAGACTCGTAACAATGAGCAGTTCTTC.